This TCR beta chain appears in the sequencing data of a study of cytomegalovirus exposure and HLA in healthy donors. The sample holds a few counts of this clone. CDR3 length: 14 amino acids. The V and J ends lost 7 bases and 4 bases, in that order; junction bases with no gene match: 7. The data were produced by immunoSEQ multiplex PCR, yet TCRdb's version contains in-frame clones alone and is incomplete. The sample lists approximately 58,000 clones; around nine tenths were seen once. The source is a woman aged 25-40 years in good health and CMV-seronegative. The rearrangement joins TRBV23-1 to TRBJ1-2; 9 nucleotides align to TRBD1. TRBV23-1 has ORF status, its function being uncertain. The sequencing input was PBMCs. CDR3 DNA: TGCGCCAGCACCACAGGGGGCGAAGGCTATGGCTACACCTTC. Its translation: CASTTGGEGYGYTF.